The 17 T cell receptor beta chains reported below all come from one sample, sequenced in a study of T cell changes during pregnancy in multiple sclerosis. Only in-frame clones appear in the TCRdb table, and some are missing; sequencing was by immunoSEQ multiplex PCR. Of tens of thousands of clones listed, roughly 92% are singletons. The sequencing used CD4+ T cells from peripheral blood mononuclear cells, collected in the third trimester of pregnancy. Receptors originate from a female donor with multiple sclerosis, enrolled in a pregnancy study.

The CDR3 loop is CASSDGQLRNTIYF. The CDR3, as DNA: TGTGCCAGCAGCGACGGACAGCTTCGAAACACCATATATTTT. J is TRBJ1-3 and V is TRBV7-9; possible D gene TRBD1, 6 bases. The V gene lost 5 bases and the J gene lost 5 bases, with 13 bases spanning the gap. Germline CDR1 reads SEHNR; CDR2 reads FQNEAQ (reference sequence). The CDR3 is 14 residues long.

The genes are TRBV29-1 and TRBJ1-1; maybe TRBD1 (5 bases). The CDR3 consists of 17 residues. Trimming left V 7 bases short and J 8 bases short, with 32 bases between. Germline V CDR1 and CDR2: SQVTM, ANQGSEA. The DNA for the CDR3 is TGCAGCGCCCTAGGGCGGATGTGGGGACTGAACCAAGAAGAAGCTTTCTTT. Encoded protein: CSALGRMWGLNQEEAFF.

The chain recombines TRBV7-8 with TRBJ2-7, with 11 nucleotides matching TRBD2. Germline CDR1 and CDR2: SGHVS and FQNEAQ. V dropped 3 bases and J dropped 6; count of bases not matched to a gene: 10. The CDR3 runs to 16 residues. CDR3 in amino acids: CASSFGTSGLPGEQYF. Here the CDR3 DNA reads TGTGCCAGCAGCTTTGGGACTAGCGGTCTCCCCGGCGAGCAGTACTTC.

The rearrangement joins TRBV29-1 to TRBJ1-5; no reliable D call. CDR3 length: 12 residues. Germline V gives CDR1 SQVTM, CDR2 ANQGSEA. V was clipped by 4 bases and J by 3 bases, with 7 bases between them. In DNA, the CDR3 is TGCAGCGTTGCTCCCCCCAATCAGCCCCAGCATTTT. Translation gives CSVAPPNQPQHF.

V usage is TRBV7-9 and J usage is TRBJ2-7; tentative D call: TRBD1 (5 bases). CDR1 and CDR2 from the germline V gene are SEHNR and FQNEAQ (reference sequence). Trimming stripped 3 bases from V and 3 bases from J, with 15 bases between. The CDR3 is 15 amino acids. In DNA form, the CDR3 reads TGTGCCAGCAGCTTTTCAGGGCAAAGGGGCTACGAGCAGTACTTC. Its translation is CASSFSGQRGYEQYF.

The chain combines TRBV9 with TRBJ1-2; 9 nucleotides line up with TRBD1. Germline-derived CDR1 and CDR2 are SGDLS and YYNGEE. Unmatched junction bases numbered 11, after V lost 4 bases and J lost 4 bases. The CDR3 totals 16 residues. The CDR3 protein is CASSPSPGQGSYGYTF. Here the CDR3 DNA reads TGTGCCAGCAGCCCATCTCCGGGACAGGGATCCTATGGCTACACCTTC.

The chain has TRBV14 and TRBJ2-3; 11 nucleotides match TRBD2. Germline assignment: CDR1 SGHDN and CDR2 FVKESK. V shed 4 bases, J shed 8 bases, and the junction held 5 bases outside the gene matches. CDR3 size: 14 residues. In DNA, the CDR3 is TGTGCCAGCAGCCCACTAGCGGGAGTAGGTACGCAGTATTTT. Protein product: CASSPLAGVGTQYF. The entire variable domain, with the rest obtained from reference TRBV14 and TRBJ2-3, is as follows: EAGVTQFPSHSVIEKGQTVTLRCDPISGHDNLYWYRRVMGKEIKFLLHFVKESKQDESGMPNNRFLAERTGGTYSTLKVQPAELEDSGVYFCASSPLAGVGTQYFGPGTRLTVL.

The chain combines TRBV27 with TRBJ2-4, with TRBD2 identical over 10 bases. The V gene's germline CDR1 is MNHEY and CDR2 SMNVEV (reference sequence). CDR3 length: 17 residues. V trimming: 6 bases; J trimming: 4 bases; junction bases outside the gene matches: 12. CDR3 loop: CASRQREGLGGKNIQYF. Written as DNA, the CDR3 is TGTGCCAGCAGGCAGCGGGAGGGCCTGGGGGGTAAAAACATTCAGTACTTC.

Here the CDR3 DNA reads TGTGCCATCAGTGAGTCGGGCGGGCGGGAGTGGGAGCAGTACTTC. This codes for CAISESGGREWEQYF. This chain joins TRBV10-3 and TRBJ2-7; TRBD2 agrees at 7 bases. This CDR3 contains 15 residues. J lost 7 bases, V lost 0 bases, and 9 bases had no gene match. Germline V gene data show CDR1 as ENHRY and CDR2 as SYGVKD.

The chain combines TRBV28 with TRBJ1-4; TRBD1 matches 7 bases. Germline V gives CDR1 MDHEN, CDR2 SYDVKM. CDR3 size: 15 residues. V lost 5 bases to trimming and J lost 3 bases; unmatched junction nucleotides: 6. CDR3 sequence reads: CASSTRQGANEKLFF. The CDR3, as DNA: TGTGCCAGCAGTACCCGACAGGGTGCTAATGAAAAACTGTTTTTT.

The gene calls are TRBV9 and TRBJ2-2, with a tentative D call TRBD2 (6 bases). Trimming cost V 0 bases and J 5 bases, with 8 bases left between them. Per germline, CDR1 SGDLS and CDR2 YYNGEE. The CDR3 runs to 14 residues. For the CDR3, the DNA is TGTGCCAGCAGCGTAGCGGCGGGAACCGGGGAGCTGTTTTTT. It yields the protein CASSVAAGTGELFF. The entire variable domain, with the rest obtained from reference TRBV9 and TRBJ2-2, is as follows: DSGVTQTPKHLITATGQRVTLRCSPRSGDLSVYWYQQSLDQGLQFLIQYYNGEERAKGNILERFSAQQFPDLHSELNLSSLELGDSALYFCASSVAAGTGELFFGEGSRLTVL.

The gene calls are TRBV10-3 and TRBJ2-7; 7 bases align to TRBD1. Germline-derived CDR1 and CDR2 are ENHRY and SYGVKD. The CDR3 totals 12 residues. Trimming removed 6 bases from V and 4 bases from J; junction bases left unmatched: 3. CDR3 coding DNA: TGTGCCATCAGCGGGACAGATTACGAGCAGTACTTC. Amino acid sequence: CAISGTDYEQYF.

This sequence joins TRBV5-6 and TRBJ1-5, with unresolved D. The CDR3 extends over 13 amino acids. Germline values: CDR1 SGHDT, CDR2 YYEEEE. V was cut by 2 bases and J by 5 bases, with 8 bases left in between. The DNA for the CDR3 is TGTGCCAGCAGCTTTTCTTTTGATCAGCCCCAGCATTTT. It codes for CASSFSFDQPQHF.

The rearrangement links TRBV11-2 to TRBJ2-7; 9 nucleotides match TRBD2. CDR3 length: 15 residues. Germline V gene data show CDR1 as SGHAT and CDR2 as FQNNGV. Germline trimming cut 2 bases from V and 7 bases from J; bases unmatched to any gene: 9. CDR3 protein: CASSLKVAGVGEQYF. CDR3 bases: TGTGCCAGCAGCTTAAAAGTAGCGGGAGTGGGGGAGCAGTACTTC.

CDR3: CASSLAGFLGDTQYF. The CDR3 region has the DNA TGTGCCAGCTCACTAGCGGGGTTTCTTGGAGATACGCAGTATTTT. The V and J genes are TRBV18 and TRBJ2-3, with 8 bases aligning to TRBD2. Per germline, CDR1 KGHSH and CDR2 LQKENI. CDR3 size: 15 residues. V lost 4 bases to trimming and J lost 5 bases; unmatched junction nucleotides: 8. The full variable domain, its missing parts supplied by reference TRBV18 and TRBJ2-3, is NAGVMQNPRHLVRRRGQEARLRCSPMKGHSHVYWYRQLPEEGLKFMVYLQKENIIDESGMPKERFSAEFPKEGPSILRIQQVVRGDSAAYFCASSLAGFLGDTQYFGPGTRLTVL.

V usage is TRBV14 and J usage is TRBJ2-6; TRBD1 might be the D (5 bases). V lost 1 base and J 0 bases, leaving 10 bases between the germline ends. The length of the CDR3 is 17 residues. From germline, CDR1 is SGHDN and CDR2 FVKESK. The CDR3 here is CASSQGQHNSGANVLTF. In nucleotides, the CDR3 is TGTGCCAGCAGCCAAGGACAGCACAACTCTGGGGCCAACGTCCTGACTTTC.

This rearrangement joins TRBV5-1 to TRBJ2-1; 8 bases are shared with TRBD1. V lost 5 bases, J lost 3 bases, and 10 bases stayed unmatched. Germline assignment: CDR1 SGHRS and CDR2 YFSETQ. The CDR3 has 16 residues. The CDR3, as DNA: TGCGCCAGCAGTCCTACACAGGGGGTCCACTACAATGAGCAGTTCTTC. Translating it yields CASSPTQGVHYNEQFF. The full variable domain, rest sourced from reference TRBV5-1 and TRBJ2-1, is KAGVTQTPRYLIKTRGQQVTLSCSPISGHRSVSWYQQTPGQGLQFLFEYFSETQRNKGNFPGRFSGRQFSNSRSEMNVSTLELGDSALYLCASSPTQGVHYNEQFFGPGTRLTVL.